There are a few counts of the clone carrying this TCR beta chain. Antigen: not known. These data are taken from a study of Graves' ophthalmopathy and Graves' hyperthyroidism. TCR beta CDR3 amplification used RNA transcripts. HTBI-primed first-round RT-PCR preceded second-round multiplex PCR. TCRdb itself ran the multiplex PCR reads through MiXCR, one entry per CDR3 protein. The table lists some 1.1 million distinct CDR3 sequences, less than 45% of them singletons, with 11% in the top ten. Exclusion covered patients with other autoimmune diseases or uncontrolled infections (as well as pregnancy or lactation). Orbital computed tomography, thyroid ultrasound, TRAb, serum thyroxine and clinical symptoms formed the basis of diagnosis. Trimming pared 8 bases from V and 5 bases from J, leaving 18 bases between. CDR3 length: 14 residues. Study results and caveats: Most thyroid clonotypes expanded beyond 0.001 frequency were also found in blood.

This clonotype originated in an adult man with Graves' hyperthyroidism. The sequenced sample was peripheral blood or thyroid tissue (not recorded which). V is TRBV12-3 or TRBV12-4 and J is TRBJ1-1; D not resolved. CDR3 sequence reads: CASEGGGYGTEAFF. The CDR3 nucleotides are TGTGCCAGCGAGGGTGGAGGGTATGGGACTGAAGCTTTCTTT.